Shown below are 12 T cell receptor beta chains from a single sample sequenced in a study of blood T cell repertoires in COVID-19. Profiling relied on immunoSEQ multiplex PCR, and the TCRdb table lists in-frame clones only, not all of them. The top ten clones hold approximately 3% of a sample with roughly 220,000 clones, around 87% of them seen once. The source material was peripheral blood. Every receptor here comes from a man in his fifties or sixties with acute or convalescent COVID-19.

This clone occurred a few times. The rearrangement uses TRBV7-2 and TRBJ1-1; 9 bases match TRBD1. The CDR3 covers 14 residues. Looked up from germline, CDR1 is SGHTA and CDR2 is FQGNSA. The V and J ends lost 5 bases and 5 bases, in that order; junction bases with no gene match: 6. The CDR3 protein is CASSTDRGGTEAFF. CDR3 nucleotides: TGTGCCAGCAGCACGGACAGGGGAGGGACTGAAGCTTTCTTT.

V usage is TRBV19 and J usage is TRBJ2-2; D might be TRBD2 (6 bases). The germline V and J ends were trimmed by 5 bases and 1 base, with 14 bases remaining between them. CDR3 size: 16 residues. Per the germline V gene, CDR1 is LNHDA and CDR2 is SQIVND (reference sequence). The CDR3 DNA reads TGTGCCAGTAGTGGGGTCGGCGGGGTGAACACCGGGGAGCTGTTTTTT. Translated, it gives CASSGVGGVNTGELFF.

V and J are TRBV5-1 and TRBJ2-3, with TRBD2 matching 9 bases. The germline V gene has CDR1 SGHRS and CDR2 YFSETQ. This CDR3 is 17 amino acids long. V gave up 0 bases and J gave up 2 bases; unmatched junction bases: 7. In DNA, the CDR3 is TGCGCCAGCAGCTTGGGTCCAGCGGGGGGACTCACAGATACGCAGTATTTT. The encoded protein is CASSLGPAGGLTDTQYF.

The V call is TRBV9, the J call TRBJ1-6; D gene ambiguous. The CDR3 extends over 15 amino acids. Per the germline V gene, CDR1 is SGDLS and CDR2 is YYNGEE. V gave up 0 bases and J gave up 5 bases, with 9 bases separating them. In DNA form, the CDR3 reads TGTGCCAGCAGCGTAGCGGGTATCCATAATTCACCCCTCCACTTT. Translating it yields CASSVAGIHNSPLHF.

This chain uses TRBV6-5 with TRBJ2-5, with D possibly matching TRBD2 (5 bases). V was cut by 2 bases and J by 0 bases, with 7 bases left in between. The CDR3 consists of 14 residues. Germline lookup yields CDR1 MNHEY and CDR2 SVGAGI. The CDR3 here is CASSYPGNQETQYF. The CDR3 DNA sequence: TGTGCCAGCAGTTACCCCGGGAACCAAGAGACCCAGTACTTC.

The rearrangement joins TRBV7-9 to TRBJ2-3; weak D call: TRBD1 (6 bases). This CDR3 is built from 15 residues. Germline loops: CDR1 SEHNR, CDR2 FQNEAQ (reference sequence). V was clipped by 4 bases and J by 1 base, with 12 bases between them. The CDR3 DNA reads TGTGCCAGCAGCTCCGGGACAACGGGCACAGATACGCAGTATTTT. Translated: CASSSGTTGTDTQYF.

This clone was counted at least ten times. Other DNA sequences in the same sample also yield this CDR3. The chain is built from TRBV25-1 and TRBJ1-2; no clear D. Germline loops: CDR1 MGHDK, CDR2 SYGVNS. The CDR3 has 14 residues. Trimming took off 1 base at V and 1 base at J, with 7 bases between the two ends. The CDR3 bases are TGTGCCAGCAGTGAATCAGGTGATAACTATGGCTACACCTTC. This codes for CASSESGDNYGYTF.

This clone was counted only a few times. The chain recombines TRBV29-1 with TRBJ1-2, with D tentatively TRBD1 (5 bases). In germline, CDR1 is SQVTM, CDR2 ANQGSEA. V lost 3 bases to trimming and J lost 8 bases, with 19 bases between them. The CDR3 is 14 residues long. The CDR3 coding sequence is TGCAGCGTTGACGCGACGGGGACTGTGGGGGGCTACACCTTC. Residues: CSVDATGTVGGYTF.

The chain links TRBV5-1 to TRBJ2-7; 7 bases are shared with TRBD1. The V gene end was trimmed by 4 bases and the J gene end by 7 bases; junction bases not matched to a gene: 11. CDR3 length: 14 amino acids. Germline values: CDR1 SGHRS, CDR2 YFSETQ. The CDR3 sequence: CASSPLGQAWEQYF. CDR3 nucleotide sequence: TGCGCCAGCAGCCCTCTAGGACAGGCCTGGGAGCAGTACTTC.

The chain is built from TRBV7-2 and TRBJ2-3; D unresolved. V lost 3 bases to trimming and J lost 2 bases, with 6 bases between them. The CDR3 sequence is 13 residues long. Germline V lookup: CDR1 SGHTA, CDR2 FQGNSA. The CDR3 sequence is CASSFRITDTQYF. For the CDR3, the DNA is TGTGCCAGCAGCTTCCGTATCACAGATACGCAGTATTTT.

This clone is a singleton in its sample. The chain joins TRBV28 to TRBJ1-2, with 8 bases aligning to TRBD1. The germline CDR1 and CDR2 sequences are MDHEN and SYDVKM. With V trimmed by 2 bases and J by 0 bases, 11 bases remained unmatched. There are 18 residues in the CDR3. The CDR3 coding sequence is TGTGCCAGCAGTTTAGCTATCCCAGGGACAGGATCTAACTATGGCTACACCTTC. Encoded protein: CASSLAIPGTGSNYGYTF.

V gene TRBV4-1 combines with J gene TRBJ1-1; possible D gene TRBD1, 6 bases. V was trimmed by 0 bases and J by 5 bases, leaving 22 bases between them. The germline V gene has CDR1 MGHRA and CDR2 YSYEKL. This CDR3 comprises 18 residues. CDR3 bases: TGCGCCAGCAGCCAAGATTCAGCTTCGGGACAAAAAGGAACTGAAGCTTTCTTT. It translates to CASSQDSASGQKGTEAFF.